Following are 5 T cell receptor beta chains from one sample sequenced in a study of T cell responses to AZD1222 COVID-19 vaccine. Generated by immunoSEQ multiplex PCR, the TCRdb table keeps only in-frame clones and is missing some. The table lists about 130,000 clones, around 92% of them singletons. The specimen comprised peripheral blood, sampled on day 0 of AZD1222 vaccination. The receptors come from an adult in good health.

The rearrangement uses TRBV7-9 and TRBJ2-4, with D possibly TRBD2 on 5 matching bases. Trimming removed 6 bases from V and 0 bases from J, with 15 bases in between. This CDR3 is 16 amino acids long. The V gene's germline CDR1 is SEHNR and CDR2 FQNEAQ (reference sequence). Written as DNA, the CDR3 is TGTGCCAGCAGTTTTGACCCGGGGTTAGCCAAAAACATTCAGTACTTC. This encodes CASSFDPGLAKNIQYF.

CDR3 residues: CASSPNSPTIHNEQFF. The CDR3 nucleotides are TGTGCCAGCTCGCCCAATAGCCCCACTATACACAATGAGCAGTTCTTC. The chain combines TRBV18 with TRBJ2-1, with D unresolved. CDR3 length equals 16 residues. The V gene's germline CDR1 is KGHSH and CDR2 LQKENI. Trimming left V 6 bases short and J 5 bases short, with 20 bases between.

This rearrangement joins TRBV5-1 to TRBJ1-6; TRBD1 agrees at 8 bases. The CDR3 runs to 15 residues. Germline values: CDR1 SGHRS, CDR2 YFSETQ. Losses at the gene ends were 8 bases for V and 12 bases for J; bases not matched to a gene: 16. The CDR3 sequence is CARYRGAALLIPLHF. CDR3 bases: TGCGCCAGATACAGGGGGGCCGCGTTATTGATACCCCTCCACTTT.

This rearrangement joins TRBV9 to TRBJ2-5; D might be TRBD2 (6 bases). The CDR3 covers 14 residues. Germline V CDR1 and CDR2: SGDLS, YYNGEE. V dropped 4 bases and J dropped 4 bases, with 14 bases sitting between them. The CDR3: CASSPGLTAETQYF. CDR3 bases: TGTGCCAGCAGCCCTGGACTAACCGCAGAGACCCAGTACTTC.

This clone was detected once. The rearrangement joins TRBV7-8 to TRBJ2-7; possibly TRBD2 for D (6 bases). The CDR3 extends over 14 amino acids. V was clipped by 0 bases and J by 6 bases, with 12 bases between them. Germline CDR1 and CDR2: SGHVS and FQNEAQ. Here the CDR3 DNA reads TGTGCCAGCAGCTTAGCGTTTACTAGCTTCGAGCAGTACTTC. Amino acid sequence: CASSLAFTSFEQYF.